The entry that follows covers one TCR beta chain sequence. The antigen is undetermined. This sample was taken from a study of T cell repertoires in cytomegalovirus infection. TCRdb re-analysed the reads in MiXCR, keeping a single row per CDR3 protein. The profile covers about half a million distinct CDR3 sequences, with approximately 40% appearing a single time and about 39% taken by the ten largest. There are 17 residues in the CDR3. The ends lost 4 bases at V and 4 bases at J; junction bases unmatched: 7. Germline values: CDR1 SGHTA, CDR2 FQGNSA. The TCR comes from a human donor in good health (CMV status not recorded). Some clones in this sample may be carry-over from other donors' samples. The sequenced sample was cultured PBMCs, obtained from culture after CMV antigen stimulation. V usage is TRBV7-2 and J usage is TRBJ2-5, with 15 bases fitting TRBD2. In DNA form, the CDR3 reads TGTGCCAGCAGCTCAAGGACTAGCGGGAGGGCCGGAGAGACCCAGTACTTC. Translating it yields CASSSRTSGRAGETQYF.